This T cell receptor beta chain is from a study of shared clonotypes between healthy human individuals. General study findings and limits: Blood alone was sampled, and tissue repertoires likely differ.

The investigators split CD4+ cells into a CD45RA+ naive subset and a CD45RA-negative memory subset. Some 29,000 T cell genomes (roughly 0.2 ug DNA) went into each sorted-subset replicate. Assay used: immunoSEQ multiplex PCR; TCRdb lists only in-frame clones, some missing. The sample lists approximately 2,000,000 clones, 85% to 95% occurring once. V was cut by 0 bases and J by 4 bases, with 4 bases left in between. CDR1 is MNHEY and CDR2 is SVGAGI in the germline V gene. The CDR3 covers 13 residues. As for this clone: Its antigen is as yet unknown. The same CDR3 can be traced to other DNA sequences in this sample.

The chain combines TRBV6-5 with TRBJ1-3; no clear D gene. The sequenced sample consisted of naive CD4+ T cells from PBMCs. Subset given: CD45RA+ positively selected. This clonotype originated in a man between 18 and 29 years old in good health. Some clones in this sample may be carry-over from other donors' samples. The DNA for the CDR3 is TGTGCCAGCAGTTACTCGAGAGGAAACACCATATATTTT. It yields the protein CASSYSRGNTIYF.